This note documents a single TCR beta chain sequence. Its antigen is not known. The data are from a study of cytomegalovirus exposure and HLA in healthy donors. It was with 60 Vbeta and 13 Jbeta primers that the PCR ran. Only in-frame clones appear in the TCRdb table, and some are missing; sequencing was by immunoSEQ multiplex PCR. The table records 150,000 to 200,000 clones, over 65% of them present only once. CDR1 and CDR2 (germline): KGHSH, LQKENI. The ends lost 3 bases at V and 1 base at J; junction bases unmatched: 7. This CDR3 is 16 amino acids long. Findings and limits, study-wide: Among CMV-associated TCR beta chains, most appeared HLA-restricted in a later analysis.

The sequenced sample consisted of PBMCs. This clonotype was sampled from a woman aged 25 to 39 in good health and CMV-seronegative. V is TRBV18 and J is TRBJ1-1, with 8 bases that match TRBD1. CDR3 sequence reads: CASSPATGGANTEAFF. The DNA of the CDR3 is TGTGCCAGCTCACCCGCAACAGGGGGTGCGAACACTGAAGCTTTCTTT.